This T cell receptor (beta chain) comes out of a study of T-cell reconstitution after alpha-beta-depleted transplantation in children. Study results and limitations: By one year post-transplant, T-cell counts and diversity largely arose from T cells that were newly produced. Approximately two months post-transplant, alpha-beta T cells reportedly originated from several hundred expanded graft clones. At day 60, the high TCRbeta diversity found in some patients originated from recipient T cells and thymic progenitors that had survived.

Trimming pared 8 bases from V and 3 bases from J, leaving 13 bases between. The CDR3 runs to 13 residues. In germline, CDR1 is SEHNR, CDR2 FQNEAQ (reference sequence). The sample holds many counts of this clonotype. Its antigen remains unidentified. The library targeted TCRbeta and was prepared with unique molecular identifiers. TCRdb re-derived calls from the PCR reads in MiXCR, one entry per CDR3 protein. The sample carries approximately 300,000 distinct CDR3 sequences, 6% to 10% recorded once. The rearrangement links TRBV7-9 to TRBJ1-1, with D possibly TRBD1 on 6 matching bases. Sequenced here: peripheral blood, sampled 360 days after TCRalphabeta/CD19-depleted stem cell transplant. The clonotype originates from a female patient aged 2-9 years who had a stem cell transplant for Fanconi anemia, so the T cells may come from the graft donor. In nucleotides, the CDR3 is TGTGCCAGCCACCCCGCAGGGGACACTGAAGCTTTCTTT. The encoded protein is CASHPAGDTEAFF.